The 4 T cell receptor beta chains reported below all come from one sample, sequenced in a study of T cells in Graves' hyperthyroidism and ophthalmopathy. RNA transcripts provided the source from which TCR beta CDR3 regions were amplified. Initially, a first-round RT-PCR of the TCR CDR3 employed the HTBI primer set. TCRdb reanalysed the multiplex PCR reads using MiXCR and keeps one entry per CDR3 protein. The sample includes hundreds of thousands of distinct CDR3 sequences, approximately 14% of them seen just once. The sequencing sample was made of blood. These receptors originate from a man aged 18-30 years with Graves' ophthalmopathy.

This clonotype was recorded many times. The gene calls are TRBV27 and TRBJ1-1; the D gene is possibly TRBD1 (5 bases). V was cut by 6 bases and J by 5 bases, with 13 bases left in between. The CDR3 totals 13 residues. Germline V gives CDR1 MNHEY, CDR2 SMNVEV (reference sequence). This CDR3 reads CASRGSQGTEAFF. CDR3 sequence (DNA): TGTGCCAGCAGGGGCAGTCAGGGTACTGAAGCTTTCTTT.

This clonotype was counted ten times or more. The chain joins TRBV11-2 to TRBJ2-1, with 9 bases identical to TRBD2. Germline CDR1 is SGHAT and CDR2 is FQNNGV. The CDR3 runs 17 residues. After removal of 5 bases from V and 2 bases from J, the junction contained 10 bases not matched to a gene. The chain's CDR3 is CASSRRNERGAYNEQFF. The CDR3 DNA reads TGTGCCAGCAGCCGGAGGAACGAGCGGGGGGCCTACAATGAGCAGTTCTTC.

This clonotype was counted only a few times. The chain is built from TRBV7-3 and TRBJ2-7; possible D gene TRBD2, 6 bases. This CDR3 comprises 13 residues. Looked up from germline, CDR1 is SGHTA and CDR2 is FQGTGA. Trimming took 6 bases from V and 2 from J, leaving 11 bases between them. CDR3 sequence reads: CASSGDFTYEQYF. The CDR3 DNA is TGTGCCAGCAGTGGGGACTTCACCTACGAGCAGTACTTC.

This clonotype has ten or more counts. The J gene is TRBJ2-5, the V gene TRBV2, with 11 bases aligning to TRBD2. This CDR3 spans 14 amino acids. Germline V gene data show CDR1 as SNHLY and CDR2 as FYNNEI. V shed 7 bases and J 9 bases; nucleotides not matched to a gene: 10. CDR3 in amino acids: CASTTSGGVQAQYF. The CDR3 coding sequence is TGTGCCAGCACAACTAGCGGGGGCGTTCAGGCCCAGTACTTC.